This TCR beta chain was sequenced during a study of blood T cell repertoires in COVID-19. Germline V gives CDR1 SQVTM, CDR2 ANQGSEA. V gave up 1 base and J gave up 3 bases, with 28 bases separating them. The CDR3 runs 20 residues. TCRdb's copy holds only in-frame clones and misses some; the assay was immunoSEQ multiplex PCR. Here the sample spans 95,000 to 150,000 clones, 60% to 85% being singletons. The rearrangement uses TRBV29-1 and TRBJ1-3, with D maybe TRBD1 (6 bases). The specimen was peripheral blood. The origin of this receptor is a human donor with acute or convalescent COVID-19. The donor label of this sample is uncertain. CDR3 in amino acids: CSVEGPRGTGSRAHGNTIYF. CDR3 DNA sequence: TGCAGCGTTGAAGGACCCAGGGGAACAGGGTCTCGGGCCCATGGAAACACCATATATTTT.